Shown below are 19 T cell receptor beta chains from a single sample sequenced in a study of spatial heterogeneity in lung cancer. MiXCR, applied by TCRdb to the 5' RACE reads, yields one record per CDR3 protein. Of 60,000 to 90,000 distinct CDR3 sequences detected, around 7.8% appear once; the ten largest clones hold 6% to 7%. As to time point: sample taken at primary tumor resection. The specimen comprised PBMCs, sampled at surgery. These receptors came from a male donor with early-stage non-small cell lung cancer.

This chain joins TRBV12-3 or TRBV12-4 and TRBJ2-4; 11 nucleotides agree with TRBD1. J gave up 9 bases and V 6 bases, and 4 bases lay outside the gene matches. The CDR3 is made up of 13 amino acids. CDR3 in amino acids: CASRAGQGGIQYF. The CDR3 DNA sequence: TGTGCCAGCAGGGCGGGACAGGGGGGCATTCAGTACTTC.

This clonotype was counted many times. The chain combines TRBV4-3 with TRBJ1-5; no definite D call. Trimming took off 6 bases at V and 4 bases at J, with 16 bases between the two ends. The CDR3 consists of 15 residues. In germline, CDR1 is LGHNA, CDR2 YSLEER. The CDR3 DNA sequence: TGCGCCAGCAGTTTAGGATTCGGGGAGAATCAGCCCCAGCATTTT. Translating it yields CASSLGFGENQPQHF.

At least ten counts were recorded for this clonotype. The chain has TRBV19 and TRBJ2-1; 10 bases line up with TRBD2. Trimming at V came to 4 bases and at J to 5 bases, leaving 8 bases not matched to a gene. CDR1 and CDR2 from the germline V gene are LNHDA and SQIVND (reference sequence). The length of the CDR3 is 16 residues. CDR3 loop: CASSKGGLAAHNEQFF. CDR3 DNA sequence: TGTGCCAGTAGTAAGGGAGGACTAGCGGCCCACAATGAGCAGTTCTTC.

This clonotype was seen many times. The J gene is TRBJ2-1, the V gene TRBV7-9; D perhaps matches TRBD1 (5 bases). Germline lookup yields CDR1 SEHNR and CDR2 FQNEAQ (reference sequence). V was trimmed by 1 base and J by 6 bases, leaving 16 bases between them. There are 16 residues in the CDR3. The chain's CDR3 is CASSLGWGRGGNEQFF. CDR3 DNA: TGTGCCAGCAGCTTAGGCTGGGGCCGTGGTGGCAATGAGCAGTTCTTC.

This clonotype was seen repeatedly, ten times or more. The V gene is TRBV7-8, the J gene TRBJ2-7; D not certain. Germline-derived CDR1 and CDR2 are SGHVS and FQNEAQ. This CDR3 has 14 amino acids. V was pared by 5 bases and J by 3 bases, with 14 bases between. CDR3 nucleotides: TGTGCCAGCAGCCTATTGGGCGCGTACTACGAGCAGTACTTC. This sequence encodes CASSLLGAYYEQYF.

This clonotype appeared many times. This chain links TRBV28 with TRBJ2-5; no clear D gene. Trimming took 2 bases from V and 5 from J, leaving 6 bases between them. This CDR3 contains 12 residues. CDR1 is MDHEN, CDR2 SYDVKM, per germline. The CDR3 sequence: CASSLLHETQYF. CDR3 coding DNA: TGTGCCAGCAGTTTACTACACGAGACCCAGTACTTC.

Points on this clonotype: This may be a read error: a much more frequent sequence differs by one nucleotide. This chain uses TRBV7-6 with TRBJ2-7; possible D gene TRBD2, 5 bases. From germline, CDR1 is SGHVS and CDR2 FNYEAQ. This CDR3 is 14 amino acids long. The CDR3 loop reads CASSARESSHEQYF. For the CDR3, the DNA is TGTGCCAGCAGCGCGAGGGAGAGCTCCCACGAGCAGTACTTC.

This clonotype was seen a handful of times. The CDR3 spells CASSQDFMLRPNGYTF. In DNA form, the CDR3 reads TGCGCCAGCAGCCAAGATTTCATGCTCAGGCCAAATGGCTACACCTTC. The chain uses TRBV4-1 and TRBJ1-2; D gene unclear. Trimming pared 0 bases from V and 6 bases from J, leaving 17 bases between. This CDR3 is built from 16 residues. Germline V gene sequence: CDR1 MGHRA, CDR2 YSYEKL.

A few counts support this clonotype. V gene TRBV7-2 combines with J gene TRBJ1-2, with 8 bases lining up with TRBD1. The germline V gene has CDR1 SGHTA and CDR2 FQGNSA. The CDR3 totals 16 residues. V lost 5 bases, J lost 2 bases, and 10 bases stayed unmatched. In DNA form, the CDR3 reads TGTGCCAGCAGCCTAACGCCGGGACAGGCAAACTATGGCTACACCTTC. Encoded protein: CASSLTPGQANYGYTF.

V usage is TRBV4-3 and J usage is TRBJ1-4; no reliable D call. V was cut by 1 base and J by 9 bases, with 12 bases left in between. Germline CDR1 reads LGHNA; CDR2 reads YSLEER. The CDR3 has 14 residues. The CDR3 bases are TGCGCCAGCAGCCAAGTCGGAGACGCGAAAAAACTGTTTTTT. It encodes CASSQVGDAKKLFF.

Only a few counts were recorded for this clonotype. V and J are TRBV29-1 and TRBJ2-1, with unresolved D. The germline V gene has CDR1 SQVTM and CDR2 ANQGSEA. The CDR3 runs 14 residues. Between the trimmed V and J ends, which lost 7 bases and 0 bases, there was a span of 13 bases. The CDR3 coding sequence is TGCAGCGCCCAGGACCCAATCTCCTACAATGAGCAGTTCTTC. This codes for CSAQDPISYNEQFF.

This clonotype turned up a few times. The CDR3 protein is CASAWQENQPQHF. CDR3 in DNA: TGTGCCAGCGCGTGGCAGGAGAATCAGCCCCAGCATTTT. The chain links TRBV19 to TRBJ1-5; D remains ambiguous. This CDR3 is 13 amino acids long. Germline CDR1 LNHDA, CDR2 SQIVND (reference sequence). V lost 9 bases and J 4 bases, leaving 13 bases between the germline ends.

The rearrangement uses TRBV9 and TRBJ2-5; D is perhaps TRBD1 (5 bases). CDR1 SGDLS and CDR2 YYNGEE come from the germline V gene. Trimming left V 0 bases short and J 7 bases short, with 16 bases between. The CDR3 contains 15 residues. The CDR3, as DNA: TGTGCCAGCAGCGTAGGATCCCAGGGAATGGGGACCCAGTACTTC. This translates into CASSVGSQGMGTQYF.

This clonotype came up many times. This chain uses TRBV25-1 with TRBJ2-5; D is possibly TRBD2 (6 bases). In germline, CDR1 is MGHDK, CDR2 SYGVNS. This CDR3 comprises 13 residues. Deletions cut 5 bases from V and 5 bases from J, with 12 bases between. The CDR3 nucleotides are TGTGCCAGCAGTTCCGGGGGAGGTGAGACCCAGTACTTC. This codes for CASSSGGGETQYF.

This clonotype was counted ten times or more. CDR3 residues: CSVGLAVGTEAFF. The DNA of the CDR3 is TGCAGCGTTGGTCTGGCCGTGGGCACTGAAGCTTTCTTT. This chain links TRBV29-1 with TRBJ1-1; D gene ambiguous. V was cut by 4 bases and J by 4 bases, with 13 bases left in between. Germline V gene data show CDR1 as SQVTM and CDR2 as ANQGSEA. The CDR3 has 13 residues.

As concerns this clonotype: Being one base from a much bigger clone, this may be a read error. CDR3 bases: TGTGCCACCAGCAGAGATCTCGCGGAATTGACCGGGGAGCTGTATTTT. Its translation is CATSRDLAELTGELYF. The rearrangement joins TRBV15 to TRBJ2-2, with D tentatively TRBD2 (5 bases). This CDR3 comprises 16 residues. Per the germline V gene, CDR1 is LNHNV and CDR2 is YYDKDF (reference sequence).

This clonotype occurred many times. The chain links TRBV5-1 to TRBJ2-5; 11 bases are shared with TRBD2. V dropped 2 bases and J dropped 2; count of bases not matched to a gene: 5. In germline, CDR1 is SGHRS, CDR2 YFSETQ. The CDR3 loop spans 16 amino acids. CDR3 sequence (DNA): TGCGCCAGCAGCTTCGGGACTAGCGGTTCTCAAGAGACCCAGTACTTC. This codes for CASSFGTSGSQETQYF. Supplemented by reference TRBV5-1 and TRBJ2-5, the full variable domain reads KAGVTQTPRYLIKTRGQQVTLSCSPISGHRSVSWYQQTPGQGLQFLFEYFSETQRNKGNFPGRFSGRQFSNSRSEMNVSTLELGDSALYLCASSFGTSGSQETQYFGPGTRLLVL.

In this sample, this clonotype turned up a few times. V is TRBV7-8 and J is TRBJ1-4; possibly TRBD1 for D (5 bases). The CDR3 runs 15 residues. CDR1 SGHVS and CDR2 FQNEAQ come from the germline V gene. V was pared by 1 base and J by 5 bases, with 11 bases between. CDR3 amino acids: CASSLVGRDNEKLFF. The CDR3, as DNA: TGTGCCAGCAGCTTAGTGGGACGGGACAATGAAAAACTGTTTTTT.

This clonotype was detected a few times. The genes are TRBV4-3 and TRBJ2-3, with no clear D. CDR1 is LGHNA, CDR2 YSLEER, per germline. This CDR3 has 14 residues. V was clipped by 0 bases and J by 1 base, with 5 bases between them. DNA of the CDR3: TGCGCCAGCAGCCAAGACACCGGCACAGATACGCAGTATTTT. This sequence encodes CASSQDTGTDTQYF.